Following are 25 T cell receptor beta chains from one sample sequenced in a study of cytomegalovirus exposure and HLA in healthy donors. Method: immunoSEQ multiplex PCR; TCRdb's copy keeps in-frame clones and lacks some. This repertoire shows approximately 240,000 clones, about 89% found once; its top ten account for approximately 1.1%. Sequences were obtained from PBMCs. The receptor set was obtained from a woman under 30 in good health and CMV-seronegative.

This chain uses TRBV30 with TRBJ2-7; 9 bases are shared with TRBD1. This CDR3 comprises 15 residues. Trimming took 5 bases from V and 2 from J; bases not matched to a gene: 10. Per germline, CDR1 GTSNPN and CDR2 SVGIG (reference sequence). CDR3 residues: CAWHGPGQGPYEQYF. The CDR3 bases are TGTGCCTGGCACGGACCGGGACAGGGACCCTACGAGCAGTACTTC.

The chain couples TRBV30 to TRBJ2-2; no clear D gene. Trimming pared 7 bases from V and 7 bases from J, leaving 7 bases between. Germline loops: CDR1 GTSNPN, CDR2 SVGIG (reference sequence). This CDR3 contains 10 residues. Written as DNA, the CDR3 is TGTGCCTCATGGAGCGGGGAGCTGTTTTTT. This encodes CASWSGELFF.

The chain is built from TRBV12-5 and TRBJ2-7; TRBD2 matches at 7 bases. The CDR3 length is 18 residues. V shed 2 bases, J shed 6 bases, and the junction held 19 bases outside the gene matches. Germline CDR1 is LGHNT and CDR2 is FRNRAP. The CDR3 DNA sequence: TGTGCTAGTGGTTTGACGGATTGGCGGGAGAACAAATTGGGCGAGCAGTACTTC. Translation: CASGLTDWRENKLGEQYF.

The sample holds one count of this clone. This chain links TRBV6-5 with TRBJ1-4; no clear D gene. The V and J ends lost 2 bases and 6 bases respectively, with 7 bases between them. The CDR3 is 13 amino acids. The germline V gene encodes CDR1 MNHEY and CDR2 SVGAGI. CDR3 region: CASSYSTDEKLFF. The DNA for the CDR3 is TGTGCCAGCAGTTACAGTACAGATGAAAAACTGTTTTTT.

The rearrangement uses TRBV7-9 and TRBJ2-1, with 8 bases that match TRBD2. Per the germline V gene, CDR1 is SEHNR and CDR2 is FQNEAQ (reference sequence). V gave up 3 bases and J gave up 8 bases; unmatched junction bases: 6. The CDR3 is 14 amino acids. CDR3 in DNA: TGTGCCAGCAGCTTTTCCGGACTAGCCGATGAGCAGTTCTTC. It codes for CASSFSGLADEQFF.

V usage is TRBV10-3 and J usage is TRBJ2-2; 14 bases line up with TRBD2. V trimming: 4 bases; J trimming: 0 bases; junction bases outside the gene matches: 22. The CDR3 contains 24 residues. The germline gives CDR1 ENHRY, CDR2 SYGVKD. CDR3 nucleotides: TGTGCCATCAGTGCGCCGGGACAGGGACTAGCGGGAGTCGCCCTATACGCGAACACCGGGGAGCTGTTTTTT. Its protein is CAISAPGQGLAGVALYANTGELFF.

The chain uses TRBV2 and TRBJ2-3; maybe TRBD2 (7 bases). CDR3 length: 20 residues. V was clipped by 6 bases and J by 5 bases, with 33 bases between them. The germline CDR1 and CDR2 sequences are SNHLY and FYNNEI. CDR3 DNA sequence: TGTGCCAGCAGGCCGGTCCAAGGGGGAGGCGGGAGTTGGATTAGAGATACGCAGTATTTT. Translation gives CASRPVQGGGGSWIRDTQYF.

The V and J genes are TRBV5-6 and TRBJ1-1; 7 nucleotides line up with TRBD1. Germline CDR1 and CDR2: SGHDT and YYEEEE. The J segment lost 1 base and the V segment lost 5 bases, leaving 8 bases of the junction unmatched. The CDR3 length is 15 residues. CDR3 amino acids: CASRLAGTANTEAFF. CDR3 in DNA: TGTGCCAGCAGGCTGGCCGGGACAGCGAACACTGAAGCTTTCTTT.

The rearrangement joins TRBV27 to TRBJ2-1; 8 bases line up with TRBD2. The CDR3 has 16 amino acids. V lost 1 base, J lost 8 bases, and 10 bases stayed unmatched. Germline V CDR1 and CDR2: MNHEY, SMNVEV (reference sequence). For the CDR3, the DNA is TGTGCCAGCAGTTTATACGGCGCGGGAGGTCCTCATGAGCAGTTCTTC. Amino acid sequence: CASSLYGAGGPHEQFF.

This clone was counted once. CDR3 residues: CASSISPDRASYEQYF. CDR3 bases: TGTGCCAGCAGCATATCGCCGGACAGGGCCTCCTACGAGCAGTACTTC. This sequence joins TRBV9 and TRBJ2-7, with 8 bases aligning to TRBD1. The germline V gene encodes CDR1 SGDLS and CDR2 YYNGEE. The CDR3 extends over 16 amino acids. V shed 4 bases, J shed 0 bases, and the junction held 9 bases outside the gene matches.

This clone was detected only a few times. This sequence joins TRBV25-1 and TRBJ2-3; D may be TRBD2 (5 bases). The CDR3 length is 16 residues. V shed 2 bases and J shed 1 base, with 13 bases lying between them. Germline values: CDR1 MGHDK, CDR2 SYGVNS. As DNA, the CDR3 is TGTGCCAGCAGTGAAGGCCCACTAGGCGGCACAGATACGCAGTATTTT. This gives the protein CASSEGPLGGTDTQYF.

This chain joins TRBV28 and TRBJ2-7; the D gene is possibly TRBD1 (5 bases). Between the trimmed V and J ends, which lost 2 bases and 5 bases, there was a span of 16 bases. This CDR3 spans 15 amino acids. Looked up from germline, CDR1 is MDHEN and CDR2 is SYDVKM. CDR3: CASSLAPAGLDEQYF. In DNA form, the CDR3 reads TGTGCCAGCAGTTTAGCCCCAGCAGGGTTAGACGAGCAGTACTTC. The variable domain in full, with the rest retrieved from reference TRBV28 and TRBJ2-7, is DVKVTQSSRYLVKRTGEKVFLECVQDMDHENMFWYRQDPGLGLRLIYFSYDVKMKEKGDIPEGYSVSREKKERFSLILESASTNQTSMYLCASSLAPAGLDEQYFGPGTRLTVT.

This clone has just one count. This chain connects TRBV5-4 to TRBJ1-1; perhaps TRBD1 as D (6 bases). Trimming took off 4 bases at V and 0 bases at J, with 10 bases between the two ends. The CDR3 extends over 14 amino acids. Germline CDR1 SGHNT, CDR2 YYREEE (reference sequence). CDR3 in amino acids: CASSGDKMNTEAFF. The CDR3 DNA is TGTGCCAGCAGCGGGGACAAGATGAACACTGAAGCTTTCTTT.

This chain connects TRBV2 to TRBJ2-1, with 10 positions matching TRBD2. CDR3 length: 16 residues. Germline CDR1 reads SNHLY; CDR2 reads FYNNEI. With 6 bases clipped from V and 1 base from J, the junction kept 6 bases outside the gene matches. The CDR3 DNA is TGTGCCAGCAGACACAAAGCGGGAGGGTCCTACAATGAGCAGTTCTTC. Its translation is CASRHKAGGSYNEQFF.

The V call is TRBV4-1, the J call TRBJ2-2, with TRBD2 identical over 13 bases. CDR3 length equals 19 residues. V trimming: 0 bases; J trimming: 5 bases; junction bases outside the gene matches: 9. Germline-derived CDR1 and CDR2 are MGHRA and YSYEKL. In DNA, the CDR3 is TGCGCCAGCAGCCAAGATGGACTAGCGGGAGTAACTGGGACCGGGGAGCTGTTTTTT. Residues: CASSQDGLAGVTGTGELFF.

This chain uses TRBV10-2 with TRBJ1-5; 9 nucleotides match TRBD1. The V gene end was trimmed by 6 bases and the J gene end by 6 bases; junction bases not matched to a gene: 6. CDR3 size: 14 residues. Germline loops: CDR1 WSHSY, CDR2 SAAADI. CDR3 amino acids: CASRGTGNPQPQHF. CDR3 sequence (DNA): TGCGCCAGCAGGGGGACAGGGAACCCTCAGCCCCAGCATTTT.

CDR3 sequence (DNA): TGTGCCTGGGACGATGGAGGTAGCGGGGCCCCCGAGCAGTACTTC. It is translated as CAWDDGGSGAPEQYF. The J gene is TRBJ2-7, the V gene TRBV30; 8 nucleotides line up with TRBD2. J was trimmed by 6 bases and V by 5 bases; bases with no gene match: 15. The CDR3 loop spans 15 amino acids. Germline values: CDR1 GTSNPN, CDR2 SVGIG (reference sequence).

Written as DNA, the CDR3 is TGTGCCAGCAGCTTAGGGGGCACAGGGAAGACTGAAGCTTTCTTT. Protein sequence: CASSLGGTGKTEAFF. The rearrangement joins TRBV7-9 to TRBJ1-1; D is possibly TRBD1 (6 bases). The V and J ends lost 1 base and 5 bases respectively, with 14 bases between them. Germline V lookup: CDR1 SEHNR, CDR2 FQNEAQ (reference sequence). This CDR3 has 15 amino acids.

The chain links TRBV5-1 to TRBJ2-5, with TRBD1 matching over 8 bases. CDR3 length: 14 residues. V shed 2 bases and J 3 bases; nucleotides not matched to a gene: 3. Germline assignment: CDR1 SGHRS and CDR2 YFSETQ. DNA for the CDR3: TGCGCCAGCAGCTTTAGGGACAGGAAAGAGACCCAGTACTTC. Translation gives CASSFRDRKETQYF.

This chain uses TRBV19 with TRBJ2-7, with 8 bases fitting TRBD1. Germline lookup yields CDR1 LNHDA and CDR2 SQIVND (reference sequence). The CDR3 sequence is 13 residues long. Losses at the gene ends were 4 bases for V and 3 bases for J; bases not matched to a gene: 2. CDR3 residues: CASSRTGGYEQYF. The CDR3 DNA sequence: TGTGCCAGTAGTAGAACAGGGGGCTACGAGCAGTACTTC.

The rearrangement links TRBV6-1 to TRBJ2-1; no definite D call. The CDR3 loop spans 14 amino acids. The V end lost 1 base, the J end lost 6 bases, and 10 bases lay between the germline ends. Germline CDR1 reads MNHNS; CDR2 reads SASEGT. The CDR3 region has the DNA TGTGCCAGCAGTGAAGGCCTGAACAGCAATGAGCAGTTCTTC. This sequence encodes CASSEGLNSNEQFF.

In this sample, this clone turned up once. The V gene is TRBV25-1, the J gene TRBJ1-1, with D possibly TRBD1 on 5 matching bases. CDR1 MGHDK and CDR2 SYGVNS come from the germline V gene. CDR3 length equals 15 residues. V was pared by 6 bases and J by 4 bases, with 18 bases between. As DNA, the CDR3 is TGTGCCAGCAGCGAGCCGGCAGGGAGGGGCACTGAAGCTTTCTTT. Translating it yields CASSEPAGRGTEAFF.

V is TRBV11-2 and J is TRBJ2-2, with D perhaps TRBD2 (5 bases). This CDR3 comprises 14 residues. The germline V gene has CDR1 SGHAT and CDR2 FQNNGV. Trimming took 0 bases from V and 5 from J, leaving 7 bases between them. The CDR3 region is CASSLDRRTGELFF. The CDR3 DNA sequence: TGTGCCAGCAGCTTAGACAGGAGGACCGGGGAGCTGTTTTTT.

The J gene is TRBJ2-6, the V gene TRBV28, with TRBD2 as a possible D gene (6 bases). V dropped 3 bases and J dropped 6 bases, with 9 bases sitting between them. The germline CDR1 and CDR2 sequences are MDHEN and SYDVKM. This CDR3 is 14 amino acids long. The CDR3 protein is CASSFGGEANVLTF. CDR3 sequence (DNA): TGTGCCAGCAGTTTCGGGGGTGAGGCCAACGTCCTGACTTTC.

The count of this clone is one. The chain employs TRBV5-6 and TRBJ1-1; the match to TRBD1 covers 9 bases. CDR1 SGHDT and CDR2 YYEEEE come from the germline V gene. V was pared by 0 bases and J by 5 bases, with 14 bases of the junction left unmatched. CDR3 length: 18 amino acids. CDR3 nucleotides: TGTGCCAGCAGCTTGGACCGATTTAGGCGACAGGGGGAAACTGAAGCTTTCTTT. The encoded protein is CASSLDRFRRQGETEAFF.